The 2 T cell receptor beta chains below come from one sample, sequenced in a study of blood T cell repertoires in COVID-19. Libraries were prepared by immunoSEQ multiplex PCR; TCRdb keeps only in-frame clonotypes and omits some of them. The sample carries about 160,000 clones, about 87% recorded once. Material: peripheral blood. Receptors were obtained from a woman aged 65 to 85 with COVID-19, enrolled during active disease.

The CDR3 region is CASSIRTTNYGYTF. In nucleotides, the CDR3 is TGTGCCAGTAGTATTCGAACAACTAACTATGGCTACACCTTC. The chain uses TRBV19 and TRBJ1-2; no firm D call. CDR3 length equals 14 residues. V lost 3 bases and J 0 bases, leaving 8 bases between the germline ends. Germline-derived CDR1 and CDR2 are LNHDA and SQIVND (reference sequence).

This clone showed up many times. In nucleotides, the CDR3 is TGTGCCAGCAGCCAAGTAACGGGGTCTAGCGTGGGGAATGAGCAGTTCTTC. Its protein product is CASSQVTGSSVGNEQFF. The rearrangement uses TRBV3-1 (or the pseudogene TRBV3-2) and TRBJ2-1, with a tentative D call TRBD2 (6 bases). V was cut by 1 base and J by 7 bases, with 20 bases left in between. Germline lookup yields CDR1 LGHDT and CDR2 YNNKEL (reference sequence). The CDR3 has 17 residues.